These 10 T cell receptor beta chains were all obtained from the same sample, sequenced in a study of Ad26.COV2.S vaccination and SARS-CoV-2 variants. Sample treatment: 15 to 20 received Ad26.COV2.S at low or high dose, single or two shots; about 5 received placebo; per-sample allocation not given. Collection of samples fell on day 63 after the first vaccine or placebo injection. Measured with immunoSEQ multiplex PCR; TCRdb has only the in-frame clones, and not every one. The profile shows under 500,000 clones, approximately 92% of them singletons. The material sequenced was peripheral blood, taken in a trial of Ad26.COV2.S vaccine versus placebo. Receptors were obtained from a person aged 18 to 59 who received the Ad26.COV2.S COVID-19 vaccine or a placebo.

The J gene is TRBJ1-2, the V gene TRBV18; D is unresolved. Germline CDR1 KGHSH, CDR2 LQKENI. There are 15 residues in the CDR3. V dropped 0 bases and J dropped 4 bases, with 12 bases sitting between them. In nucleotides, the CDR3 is TGTGCCAGCTCACCACCATCCCGGGGAATCTATGGCTACACCTTC. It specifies CASSPPSRGIYGYTF.

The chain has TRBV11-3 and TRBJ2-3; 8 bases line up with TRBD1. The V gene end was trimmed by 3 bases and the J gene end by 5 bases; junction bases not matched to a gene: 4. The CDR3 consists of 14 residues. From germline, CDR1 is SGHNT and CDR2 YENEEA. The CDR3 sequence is CASSFRGQGDTQYF. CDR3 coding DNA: TGTGCCAGCAGCTTCAGGGGGCAAGGAGATACGCAGTATTTT.

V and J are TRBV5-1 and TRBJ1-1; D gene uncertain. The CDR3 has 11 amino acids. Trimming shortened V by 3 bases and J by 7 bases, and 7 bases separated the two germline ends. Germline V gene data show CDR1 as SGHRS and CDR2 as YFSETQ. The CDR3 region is CASSSSREAFF. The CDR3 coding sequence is TGCGCCAGCAGCTCCTCACGTGAAGCTTTCTTT.

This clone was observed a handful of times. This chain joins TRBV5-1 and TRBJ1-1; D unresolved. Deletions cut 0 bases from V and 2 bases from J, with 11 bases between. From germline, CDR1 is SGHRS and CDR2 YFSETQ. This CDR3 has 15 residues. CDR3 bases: TGCGCCAGCAGCTTGGCCGGTGTCCGCAACACTGAAGCTTTCTTT. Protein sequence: CASSLAGVRNTEAFF.

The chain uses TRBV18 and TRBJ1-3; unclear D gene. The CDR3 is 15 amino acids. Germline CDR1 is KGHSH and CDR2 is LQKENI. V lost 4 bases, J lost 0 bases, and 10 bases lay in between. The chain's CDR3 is CASSRSRDSGNTIYF. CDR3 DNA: TGTGCCAGCTCACGCTCTAGGGACTCTGGAAACACCATATATTTT.

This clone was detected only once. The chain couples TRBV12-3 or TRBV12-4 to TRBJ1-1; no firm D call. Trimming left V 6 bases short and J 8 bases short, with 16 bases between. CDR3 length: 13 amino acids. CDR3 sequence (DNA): TGTGCCAGCAGCCCTACTACAGTAGGAGAAGCTTTCTTT. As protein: CASSPTTVGEAFF.

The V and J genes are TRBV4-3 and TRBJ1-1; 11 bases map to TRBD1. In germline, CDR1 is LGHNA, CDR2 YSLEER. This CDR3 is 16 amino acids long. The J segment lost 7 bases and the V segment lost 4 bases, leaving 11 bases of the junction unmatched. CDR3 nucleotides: TGCGCCAGCAGCCGCAAGCCGGGACAGGGGGAGGGTGAAGCTTTCTTT. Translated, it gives CASSRKPGQGEGEAFF.

CDR3 coding DNA: TGTGCCAGCAGAAGACAGGGTGATTTCTACGAGCAGTACTTC. Translation gives CASRRQGDFYEQYF. This sequence joins TRBV27 and TRBJ2-7; 7 bases map to TRBD1. V gave up 6 bases and J gave up 3 bases; unmatched junction bases: 8. Looked up from germline, CDR1 is MNHEY and CDR2 is SMNVEV (reference sequence). The CDR3 spans 14 residues.

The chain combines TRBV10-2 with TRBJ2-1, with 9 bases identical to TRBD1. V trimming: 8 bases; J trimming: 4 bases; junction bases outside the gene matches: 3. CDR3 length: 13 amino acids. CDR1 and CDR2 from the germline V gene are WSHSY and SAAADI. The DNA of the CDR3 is TGCGCCAGCCGGGACAGGGAGTACAATGAGCAGTTCTTC. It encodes CASRDREYNEQFF.

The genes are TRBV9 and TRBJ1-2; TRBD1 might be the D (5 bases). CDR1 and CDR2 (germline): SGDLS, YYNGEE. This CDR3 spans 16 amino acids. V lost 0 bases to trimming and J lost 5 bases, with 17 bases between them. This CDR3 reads CASSVEVGDEGYGYTF. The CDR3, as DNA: TGTGCCAGCAGCGTAGAGGTAGGGGACGAGGGGTATGGCTACACCTTC.